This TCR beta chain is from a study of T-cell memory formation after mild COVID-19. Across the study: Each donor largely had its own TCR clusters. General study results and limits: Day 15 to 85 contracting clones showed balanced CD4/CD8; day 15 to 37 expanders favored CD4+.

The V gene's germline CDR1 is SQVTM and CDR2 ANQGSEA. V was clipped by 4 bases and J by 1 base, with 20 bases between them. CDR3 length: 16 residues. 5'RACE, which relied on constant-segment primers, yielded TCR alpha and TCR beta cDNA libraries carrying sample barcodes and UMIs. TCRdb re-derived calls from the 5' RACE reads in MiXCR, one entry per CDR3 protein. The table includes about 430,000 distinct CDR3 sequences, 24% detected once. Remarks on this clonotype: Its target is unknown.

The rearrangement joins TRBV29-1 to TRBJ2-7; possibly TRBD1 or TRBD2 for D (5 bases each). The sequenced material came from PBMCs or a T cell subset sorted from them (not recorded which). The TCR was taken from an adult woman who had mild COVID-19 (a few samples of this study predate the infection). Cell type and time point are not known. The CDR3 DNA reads TGCAGCGTTGTAGGCTTGGTCGGGGACCGATCCTACGAGCAGTACTTC. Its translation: CSVVGLVGDRSYEQYF.